A single T cell receptor (beta chain) is shown here with its context. The CDR3 extends over 16 amino acids. J gave up 5 bases and V 5 bases, and 8 bases lay outside the gene matches. Germline-derived CDR1 and CDR2 are KGHDR and SFDVKD. The data were produced by immunoSEQ multiplex PCR, yet TCRdb's version contains in-frame clones alone and is incomplete. Of roughly 280,000 clones in the sample, more than 75% were seen once. This record belongs to a study of blood T cell repertoires in COVID-19. Study overall: Spain, Italy and the United States supplied samples that represented acute and convalescent COVID-19. T cells, B-cell-depleted T cells, or PBMCs supplied cDNA or gDNA.

The specimen sequenced was peripheral blood. This clonotype was obtained from a middle-aged man with active or convalescent COVID-19. This rearrangement joins TRBV24-1 to TRBJ1-4; 9 bases match TRBD1. The CDR3 sequence is CATSAGQGRENEKLFF. The CDR3 DNA reads as TGTGCCACCAGTGCAGGACAGGGGCGTGAGAATGAAAAACTGTTTTTT.